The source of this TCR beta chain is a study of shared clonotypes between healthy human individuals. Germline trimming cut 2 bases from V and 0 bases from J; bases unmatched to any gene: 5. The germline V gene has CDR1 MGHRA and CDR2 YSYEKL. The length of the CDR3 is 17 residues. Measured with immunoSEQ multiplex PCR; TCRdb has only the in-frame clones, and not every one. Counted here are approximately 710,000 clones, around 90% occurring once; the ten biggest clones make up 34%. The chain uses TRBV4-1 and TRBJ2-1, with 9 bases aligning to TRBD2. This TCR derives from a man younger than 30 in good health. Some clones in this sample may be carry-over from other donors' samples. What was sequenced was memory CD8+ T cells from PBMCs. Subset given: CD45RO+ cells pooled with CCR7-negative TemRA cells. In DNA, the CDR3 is TGCGCCAGCAGCCAACTCTCAGCGGGAGGCTCCTACAATGAGCAGTTCTTC. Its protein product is CASSQLSAGGSYNEQFF.